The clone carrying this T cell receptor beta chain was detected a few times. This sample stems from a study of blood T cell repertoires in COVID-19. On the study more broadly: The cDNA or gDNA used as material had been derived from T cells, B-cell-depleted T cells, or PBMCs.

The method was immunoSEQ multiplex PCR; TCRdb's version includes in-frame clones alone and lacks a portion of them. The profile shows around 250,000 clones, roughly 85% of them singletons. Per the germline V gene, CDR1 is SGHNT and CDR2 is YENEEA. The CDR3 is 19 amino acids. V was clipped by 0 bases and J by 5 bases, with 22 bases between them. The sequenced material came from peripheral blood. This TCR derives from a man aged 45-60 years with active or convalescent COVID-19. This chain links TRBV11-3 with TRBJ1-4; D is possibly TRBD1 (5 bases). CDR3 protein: CASSLEILACGRGNEKLFF. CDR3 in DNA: TGTGCCAGCAGCTTAGAGATCTTAGCCTGCGGGAGGGGAAATGAAAAACTGTTTTTT.